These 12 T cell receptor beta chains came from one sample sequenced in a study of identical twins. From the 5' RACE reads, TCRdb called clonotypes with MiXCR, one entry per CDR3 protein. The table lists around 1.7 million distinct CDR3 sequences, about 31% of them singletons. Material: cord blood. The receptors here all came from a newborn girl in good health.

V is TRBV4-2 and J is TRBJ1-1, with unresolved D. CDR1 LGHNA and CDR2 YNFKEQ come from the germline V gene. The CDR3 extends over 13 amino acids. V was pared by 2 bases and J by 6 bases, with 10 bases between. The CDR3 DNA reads TGTGCCAGCAGCCAAAAAAGAGGGCCTGAAGCTTTCTTT. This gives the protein CASSQKRGPEAFF.

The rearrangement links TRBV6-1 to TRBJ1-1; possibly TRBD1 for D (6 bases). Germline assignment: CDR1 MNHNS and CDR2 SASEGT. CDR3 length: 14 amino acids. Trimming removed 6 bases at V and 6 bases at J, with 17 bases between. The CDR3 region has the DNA TGTGCCAGCAGACCAGGACAGCTCGGCTCTGAAGCTTTCTTT. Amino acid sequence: CASRPGQLGSEAFF.

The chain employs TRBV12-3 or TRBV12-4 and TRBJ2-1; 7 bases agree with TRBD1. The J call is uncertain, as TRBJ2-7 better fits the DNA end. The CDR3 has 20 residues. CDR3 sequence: CASSLYHARGGQSSYNEQYF. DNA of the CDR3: TGTGCCAGCAGTTTGTATCACGCTAGAGGGGGCCAGAGCTCCTACAATGAGCAGTACTTC.

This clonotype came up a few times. This CDR3 is CASSAVGITYNEQFF. CDR3 DNA: TGTGCCAGCAGTGCTGTGGGGATTACCTACAATGAGCAGTTCTTC. The rearrangement links TRBV2 to TRBJ2-1; D not certain. Per the germline V gene, CDR1 is SNHLY and CDR2 is FYNNEI. Trimming left V 4 bases short and J 2 bases short, with 12 bases between. CDR3 length equals 15 residues.

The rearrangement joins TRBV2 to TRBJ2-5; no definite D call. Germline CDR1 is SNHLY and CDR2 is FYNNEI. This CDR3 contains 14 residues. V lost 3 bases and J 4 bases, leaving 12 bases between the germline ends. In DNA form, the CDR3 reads TGTGCCAGCAGTGACCCCACGCGAGGAGAGACCCAGTACTTC. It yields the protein CASSDPTRGETQYF.

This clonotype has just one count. The CDR3: CASTKTGIGTDTQYF. For the CDR3, the DNA is TGCGCCAGCACCAAGACAGGGATCGGCACAGATACGCAGTATTTT. V gene TRBV5-1 combines with J gene TRBJ2-3, with 7 bases aligning to TRBD1. The CDR3 spans 15 residues. With 6 bases clipped from V and 1 base from J, the junction kept 8 bases outside the gene matches. Germline assignment: CDR1 SGHRS and CDR2 YFSETQ.

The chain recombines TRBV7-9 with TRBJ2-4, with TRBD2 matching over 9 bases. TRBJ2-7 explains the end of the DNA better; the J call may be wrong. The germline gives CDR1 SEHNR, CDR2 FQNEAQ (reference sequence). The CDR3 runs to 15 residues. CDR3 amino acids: CASSLRREGRYEQYF. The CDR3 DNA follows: TGTGCCAGCAGCTTAAGGCGGGAGGGCCGGTACGAGCAGTACTTC.

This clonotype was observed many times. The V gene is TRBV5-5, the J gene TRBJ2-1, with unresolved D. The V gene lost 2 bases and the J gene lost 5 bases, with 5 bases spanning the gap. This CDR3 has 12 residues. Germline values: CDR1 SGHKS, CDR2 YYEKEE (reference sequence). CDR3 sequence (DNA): TGTGCCAGCAGCTTTAGCCACAATGAGCAGTTCTTC. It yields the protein CASSFSHNEQFF.

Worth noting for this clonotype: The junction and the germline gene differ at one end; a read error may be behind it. The CDR3 DNA is TGCAGCGTTGAAGAGGCCCCCGATTTACGGGAGCAAGGGACCCAGTACTTC. Translation: CSVEEAPDLREQGTQYF. This chain connects TRBV29-1 to TRBJ2-5, with D perhaps TRBD2 (6 bases). Germline CDR1 is SQVTM and CDR2 is ANQGSEA. This CDR3 comprises 17 residues.

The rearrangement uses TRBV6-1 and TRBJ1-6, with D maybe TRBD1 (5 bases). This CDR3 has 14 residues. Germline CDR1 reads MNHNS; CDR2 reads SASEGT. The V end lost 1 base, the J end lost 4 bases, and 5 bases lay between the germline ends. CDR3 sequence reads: CASSEGTYNSPLHF. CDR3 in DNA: TGTGCCAGCAGTGAAGGGACATATAATTCACCCCTCCACTTT.

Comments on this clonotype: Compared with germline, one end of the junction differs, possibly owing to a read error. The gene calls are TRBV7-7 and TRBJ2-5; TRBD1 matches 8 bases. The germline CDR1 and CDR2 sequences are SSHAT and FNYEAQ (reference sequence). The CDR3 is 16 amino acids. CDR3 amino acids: CASSGQGAGKYNEQYF. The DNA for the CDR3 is TGTGCTAGCAGCGGACAGGGAGCCGGGAAATACAATGAGCAGTACTTC.

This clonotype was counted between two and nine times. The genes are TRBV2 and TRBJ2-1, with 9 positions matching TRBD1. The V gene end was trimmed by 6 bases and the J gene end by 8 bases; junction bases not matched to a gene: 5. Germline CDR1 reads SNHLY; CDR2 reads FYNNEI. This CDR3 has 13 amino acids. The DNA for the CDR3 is TGTGCCAGCAGGCGGACAGGGGCTTATGAGCAGTTCTTC. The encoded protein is CASRRTGAYEQFF.